This T cell receptor beta chain appears in the sequencing data of a study of siplizumab effects on memory and regulatory T cells. Study results and caveats: Relative to controls at 25% to 30%, mappable alloreactive CD4+ clones exhibited a mean Treg-derived proportion of approximately 70% with siplizumab.

As regards this clone: Its specificity is unknown.

The method was immunoSEQ multiplex PCR; TCRdb's version includes in-frame clones alone and lacks a portion of them. The sample lists around 100,000 clones, approximately 94% occurring once. Germline loops: CDR1 SGHNT, CDR2 YENEEA. The CDR3 contains 14 residues. V lost 0 bases and J 10 bases, leaving 13 bases between the germline ends. This sequence was found in a human donor in good health. Sequenced: Tregs sorted from blood. The chain couples TRBV11-3 to TRBJ2-1; D remains ambiguous. The CDR3 protein is CASSLDRGVGEQFF. The CDR3 nucleotides read TGTGCCAGCAGCTTAGATCGTGGAGTTGGGGAGCAGTTCTTC.